These 18 T cell receptor beta chains originate from one sample sequenced in a study of CD8 T cells in ankylosing spondylitis. Regarding the study as a whole: A TCR beta motif made of eight highly homologous variants seemed typical of ankylosing spondylitis blood.

TCRdb ran MiXCR on the 5' RACE reads and lists one entry per CDR3 protein. The table has approximately 540,000 distinct CDR3 sequences, roughly 13% seen once. Their antigens are not known. Sequenced input: blood, either unsorted or a sorted T cell fraction (not recorded which). These receptors were collected from a male donor with ankylosing spondylitis.

V usage is TRBV5-5 and J usage is TRBJ2-7; D gene ambiguous. The V and J ends lost 0 bases and 4 bases respectively, with 17 bases between them. This CDR3 region has 16 residues. Germline CDR1 and CDR2: SGHKS and YYEKEE (reference sequence). CDR3 bases: TGTGCCAGCAGCTTGGAAGGGATAACCCCGGAATACGAGCAGTACTTC. Translated, it gives CASSLEGITPEYEQYF.

The chain carries TRBV5-1 and TRBJ2-1; 10 bases match TRBD2. Germline-derived CDR1 and CDR2 are SGHRS and YFSETQ. With 4 bases clipped from V and 7 bases from J, the junction kept 5 bases outside the gene matches. The CDR3 runs 14 residues. CDR3 loop: CASSKGLASNEQFF. CDR3 nucleotide sequence: TGCGCCAGCAGCAAGGGACTAGCGTCGAATGAGCAGTTCTTC.

This clonotype turned up a few times. The chain is built from TRBV7-9 and TRBJ1-1; D call uncertain. Germline V gene lookup returns CDR1 SEHNR and CDR2 FQNEAQ (reference sequence). CDR3 length: 12 residues. V lost 0 bases to trimming and J lost 10 bases, with 9 bases between them. The CDR3 bases are TGTGCCAGCAGCTTAGCAGAACCTGGAGCTTTCTTT. Translating it yields CASSLAEPGAFF.

This clonotype was observed many times. This chain links TRBV5-5 with TRBJ2-2; TRBD2 might be the D (5 bases). Per the germline V gene, CDR1 is SGHKS and CDR2 is YYEKEE (reference sequence). This CDR3 spans 16 amino acids. V was shortened by 2 bases and J by 1 base, with 12 bases between the two germline ends. The CDR3, as DNA: TGTGCCAGCAGCTTTATGGTAGCGCAGAACACCGGGGAGCTGTTTTTT. Protein product: CASSFMVAQNTGELFF.

J is TRBJ2-7 and V is TRBV11-2; D may be TRBD2 (6 bases). The V and J ends lost 3 bases and 5 bases respectively, with 14 bases between them. Germline V gives CDR1 SGHAT, CDR2 FQNNGV. The CDR3 length is 14 residues. The chain's CDR3 is CASSFTRRVHEQYF. The DNA of the CDR3 is TGTGCCAGCAGCTTCACGAGGAGGGTACACGAGCAGTACTTC. The entire variable domain, with the rest obtained from reference TRBV11-2 and TRBJ2-7, is as follows: EAGVAQSPRYKIIEKRQSVAFWCNPISGHATLYWYQQILGQGPKLLIQFQNNGVVDDSQLPKDRFSAERLKGVDSTLKIQPAKLEDSAVYLCASSFTRRVHEQYFGPGTRLTVT.

The chain employs TRBV10-1 and TRBJ2-1, with TRBD1 matching 9 bases. Trimming took 6 bases from V and 9 from J; bases not matched to a gene: 12. This CDR3 spans 15 amino acids. Germline lookup yields CDR1 WNHNN and CDR2 SYGVQD (reference sequence). CDR3 nucleotide sequence: TGCGCCAGCAGGGATGGGGGGGACAGGGCGGGTGAGCAGTTCTTC. This codes for CASRDGGDRAGEQFF.

This clonotype was recorded a few times. The chain couples TRBV14 to TRBJ2-7; the D is unclear. CDR3 length equals 12 residues. Germline values: CDR1 SGHDN, CDR2 FVKESK. V was shortened by 2 bases and J by 2 bases, with 4 bases between the two germline ends. The CDR3 loop is CASSQLPYEQYF. CDR3 nucleotide sequence: TGTGCCAGCAGCCAACTTCCCTACGAGCAGTACTTC.

This clonotype was observed a few times. This chain uses TRBV11-2 with TRBJ2-3; the match to TRBD2 covers 11 bases. V lost 8 bases to trimming and J lost 3 bases; unmatched junction nucleotides: 4. The V gene's germline CDR1 is SGHAT and CDR2 FQNNGV. The CDR3 totals 14 residues. As DNA, the CDR3 is TGTGCCAGCCGACTAGCGGGAAGGACAGATACGCAGTATTTT. It encodes CASRLAGRTDTQYF.

J is TRBJ2-6 and V is TRBV27, with 7 bases fitting TRBD1. The CDR3 extends over 17 amino acids. Germline lookup yields CDR1 MNHEY and CDR2 SMNVEV (reference sequence). With 6 bases clipped from V and 4 bases from J, the junction kept 12 bases outside the gene matches. In DNA form, the CDR3 reads TGTGCCAGCAGGGGACCCACAGGGGTCCCCGGGGCCAACGTCCTGACTTTC. This gives the protein CASRGPTGVPGANVLTF.

The rearrangement uses TRBV29-1 and TRBJ2-1; TRBD1 aligns across 10 bases. V gave up 6 bases and J gave up 4 bases; unmatched junction bases: 12. CDR3 length equals 16 residues. The germline CDR1 and CDR2 sequences are SQVTM and ANQGSEA. The CDR3 sequence is CSVPPPGQGTYNEQFF. CDR3 bases: TGCAGCGTCCCGCCTCCGGGACAGGGGACATACAATGAGCAGTTCTTC.

The chain combines TRBV2 with TRBJ2-3, with D perhaps being TRBD1 or TRBD2 (5 bases each). CDR1 is SNHLY, CDR2 FYNNEI, per germline. The CDR3 is 19 amino acids. V was clipped by 5 bases and J by 0 bases, with 24 bases between them. CDR3 protein: CASSSVGPPRGDSTDTQYF. CDR3 nucleotide sequence: TGTGCCAGCAGTTCCGTGGGACCCCCGAGGGGAGATAGCACAGATACGCAGTATTTT. Drawing the rest from reference TRBV2 and TRBJ2-3, the complete variable domain is EPEVTQTPSHQVTQMGQEVILRCVPISNHLYFYWYRQILGQKVEFLVSFYNNEISEKSEIFDDQFSVERPDGSNFTLKIRSTKLEDSAMYFCASSSVGPPRGDSTDTQYFGPGTRLTVL.

This clonotype has just a few counts. J is TRBJ2-3 and V is TRBV2; D not certain. CDR1 is SNHLY, CDR2 FYNNEI, per germline. The CDR3 contains 15 residues. V lost 2 bases to trimming and J lost 2 bases, with 11 bases between them. The CDR3 bases are TGTGCCAGCAGTGAATTGGTGGCGAACACAGATACGCAGTATTTT. Translated, it gives CASSELVANTDTQYF.

This clonotype has just a few counts. This sequence joins TRBV7-7 and TRBJ2-7; tentatively, D is TRBD1 (5 bases). Trimming stripped 4 bases from V and 5 bases from J, with 12 bases between. CDR3 length: 13 amino acids. The germline V gene encodes CDR1 SSHAT and CDR2 FNYEAQ (reference sequence). The CDR3 DNA is TGTGCCAGCAGCTACATTGTAGGGGACGAGCAGTACTTC. Amino acid sequence: CASSYIVGDEQYF.

The sample holds many counts of this clonotype. The chain joins TRBV2 to TRBJ2-5, with a possible D match to TRBD1 (5 bases). V was pared by 7 bases and J by 5 bases, with 17 bases between. The CDR3 extends over 14 amino acids. Looked up from germline, CDR1 is SNHLY and CDR2 is FYNNEI. CDR3: CASKGDRKEETQYF. The CDR3 DNA reads as TGTGCCAGCAAAGGAGACAGAAAAGAGGAGACCCAGTACTTC.

CDR3 protein: CASSEFTETYEQYF. The DNA for the CDR3 is TGTGCCAGCAGTGAATTTACAGAAACCTACGAGCAGTACTTC. The chain uses TRBV25-1 and TRBJ2-7; D is uncertain. The CDR3 extends over 14 amino acids. Germline-derived CDR1 and CDR2 are MGHDK and SYGVNS. Trimming took 1 base from V and 2 from J, leaving 9 bases between them.

This clonotype was seen many times. The chain joins TRBV11-3 to TRBJ2-5, with D perhaps matching TRBD1 (5 bases). The CDR3 consists of 15 residues. V was shortened by 1 base and J by 0 bases, with 9 bases between the two germline ends. From germline, CDR1 is SGHNT and CDR2 YENEEA. CDR3 loop: CASSLGLDNQETQYF. The CDR3 nucleotides read TGTGCCAGCAGCTTAGGATTGGACAACCAAGAGACCCAGTACTTC.

J is TRBJ2-7 and V is TRBV20-1; D gene unclear. The V gene's germline CDR1 is DFQATT and CDR2 SNEGSKA (reference sequence). This CDR3 region has 11 residues. Trimming stripped 4 bases from V and 4 bases from J, with 8 bases between. CDR3 region: CSATTGYEQYF. The DNA of the CDR3 is TGCAGTGCTACGACCGGGTACGAGCAGTACTTC.

The chain combines TRBV6-5 with TRBJ2-5; 10 bases are a match to TRBD1. The CDR3 spans 17 residues. CDR1 and CDR2 from the germline V gene are MNHEY and SVGAGI. The V and J ends lost 8 bases and 5 bases, in that order; junction bases with no gene match: 17. As DNA, the CDR3 is TGTGCCAGCGATTACAGAATCCGGGACAGGGGTTCGGAGACCCAGTACTTC. Residues: CASDYRIRDRGSETQYF.